The sample holds a few counts of the clone carrying this T cell receptor delta chain. A read error may explain this, as a much larger clone is one base away. The data are from a study of gamma-delta T cells after stem cell transplantation. Germline V gene lookup returns CDR1 GEAIGNYY and CDR2 EKD. This CDR3 comprises 20 residues. The J segment lost 3 bases and the V segment lost 0 bases, leaving 19 bases of the junction unmatched. TCRdb used CATT to re-call clones from the RT-PCR reads. This table has 2,800 or so delta-chain clones, roughly 5.2% appearing once. This chain links TRDV2 with TRDJ1; 9 nucleotides align to TRDD3. This sequence originates from a human donor. It is not recorded whose cells these are; they may come from a transplant donor. Input material: gamma-delta T cells. CDR3 nucleotides: TGTGCCTGTGACACCGTTGAGCGCCCGAACTGGGGGACATACGCCGATAAACTCATCTTT. It specifies CACDTVERPNWGTYADKLIF.